The entry that follows covers one TCR beta chain sequence. Its antigen remains unknown. Assay: immunoSEQ multiplex PCR; the TCRdb copy retains only in-frame clones and omits some. The sample has some 420,000 clones; roughly 90% are singletons. The entry originates in a study of Ad26.COV2.S vaccination and SARS-CoV-2 variants. Study as a whole: The donor belonged to the COV1001 Ad26.COV2.S trial arm. Whole-study findings and limits: Non-spike TCR breadth showed similarity between vaccine and placebo recipients.

Treatment here: around 19 received Ad26.COV2.S at low or high dose, single or two shots; 5 received placebo; per-sample allocation not given. Sampling occurred on day 63 after the first vaccine or placebo injection. Boston supplied an adult donor aged 18-55 years. Vaccination employed an Ad26 vector expressing the Wuhan-strain SARS-CoV-2 spike. The receptor comes from a person aged 18 to 65 who received the Ad26.COV2.S COVID-19 vaccine or a placebo. Sequenced here: peripheral blood, sampled in a trial of Ad26.COV2.S vaccine versus placebo.

The CDR3 sequence: CASSWEQGWGTGELFF. DNA for the CDR3: TGCGCCAGCAGCTGGGAGCAGGGTTGGGGCACCGGGGAGCTGTTTTTT. V is TRBV5-1 and J is TRBJ2-2; D may match TRBD1 or TRBD2 (5 bases each). This CDR3 contains 16 residues. Germline values: CDR1 SGHRS, CDR2 YFSETQ. V gave up 3 bases and J gave up 4 bases, with 16 bases separating them.